These T cell receptor beta chains were read from a single sample in a study of T cell responses to AZD1222 COVID-19 vaccine. Data came from immunoSEQ multiplex PCR; TCRdb stores just in-frame clones and leaves some out. The table has over 110,000 clones, approximately 90% seen once. The sequencing here drew on peripheral blood, taken 28 days after the second AZD1222 dose. These TCRs come from an adult who received the AZD1222 COVID-19 vaccine. The CDR3 runs from the conserved cysteine through the conserved F or W. D genes are given only for firm matches. The size of a clone is reported for some rows only, either as once, few or many, or as a class for expanded clones.

J: TRBJ1-1; V: TRBV5-1; size: -; D: TRBD1; DNA: TGCGCCAGCAGCCCTCGACAGGGGGCGAACACTGAAGCTTTCTTT; CDR3: CASSPRQGANTEAFF
J: TRBJ2-1; V: TRBV24-1; size: once; D: -; DNA: TGTGCCACCAGTGAGGGCACACTTGGCAGCAATGAGCAGTTCTTC; CDR3: CATSEGTLGSNEQFF
J: TRBJ1-2; V: TRBV6-2/TRBV6-3; size: -; D: -; DNA: TGTGCCAGCAGTTACGAGAGAGGGGGTAACTATGGCTACACCTTC; CDR3: CASSYERGGNYGYTF
J: TRBJ1-1; V: TRBV9; size: once; D: -; DNA: TGTGCCAGCAGCGTAGGGCGGGGAACTGAAGCTTTCTTT; CDR3: CASSVGRGTEAFF
J: TRBJ1-3; V: TRBV9; size: -; D: -; DNA: TGTGCCAGCAGCGTACGCCAGGGCTCTGGAAACACCATATATTTT; CDR3: CASSVRQGSGNTIYF
J: TRBJ1-1; V: TRBV18; size: -; D: -; DNA: TGTGCCAGCTCACCAGCTAGAGAGAACACTGAAGCTTTCTTT; CDR3: CASSPARENTEAFF
J: TRBJ1-1; V: TRBV6-5; size: -; D: -; DNA: TGTGCCAGCACAAGAACCTGGAACACTGAAGCTTTCTTT; CDR3: CASTRTWNTEAFF
J: TRBJ1-1; V: TRBV2; size: -; D: -; DNA: TGTGCCAGCAGTCAGGGTGAGAACACTGAAGCTTTCTTT; CDR3: CASSQGENTEAFF
J: TRBJ1-5; V: TRBV19; size: once; D: -; DNA: TGTGCCAGTTGCCACCCTACACAGGGCGGTAGCAATCAGCCCCAGCATTTT; CDR3: CASCHPTQGGSNQPQHF
J: TRBJ2-5; V: TRBV7-2; size: -; D: TRBD2; DNA: TGTGCCAGCAGCCCCGGGACGGGAGGGACCCAGTACTTC; CDR3: CASSPGTGGTQYF
J: TRBJ1-4; V: TRBV5-1; size: -; D: -; DNA: TGCGCCAGCAGCTTGAACCTTGGTGCAACTAATGAAAAACTGTTTTTT; CDR3: CASSLNLGATNEKLFF
J: TRBJ2-1; V: TRBV7-6; size: -; D: -; DNA: TGTGCCAGCAGCTTGACTGGGGGAGACAATGAGCAGTTCTTC; CDR3: CASSLTGGDNEQFF
J: TRBJ2-2; V: TRBV9; size: once; D: TRBD2; DNA: TGTGCCAGCAGCGCCCTAGCGGGACGTAACACCGGGGAGCTGTTTTTT; CDR3: CASSALAGRNTGELFF
J: TRBJ1-3; V: TRBV25-1; size: -; D: -; DNA: TGTGCCAGCAGTGAATTTGGAGGATCCTCTGGAAACACCATATATTTT; CDR3: CASSEFGGSSGNTIYF
J: TRBJ1-2; V: TRBV19; size: once; D: -; DNA: TGTGCCAGTAGTAGGGACGGTCAAAGCTATGGCTACACCTTC; CDR3: CASSRDGQSYGYTF
J: TRBJ1-1; V: TRBV13; size: -; D: -; DNA: TGTGCCAGCAGCGCCCCCTCGGGAGAAGCTTTCTTT; CDR3: CASSAPSGEAFF
J: TRBJ1-5; V: TRBV13; size: -; D: TRBD1; DNA: TGTGCCAGCAGCTTTCTCAGGGGGCGACAGCCCCAGCATTTT; CDR3: CASSFLRGRQPQHF
J: TRBJ1-1; V: TRBV5-5; size: -; D: TRBD1; DNA: TGTGCCAGCAGCTTGAGTTACAGGGGAGGGTTCAACACTGAAGCTTTCTTT; CDR3: CASSLSYRGGFNTEAFF
J: TRBJ2-7; V: TRBV12-3/TRBV12-4; size: -; D: TRBD1; DNA: TGTGCCAGCAGTCTCGACAGGGAAAGCGAGCAGTACTTC; CDR3: CASSLDRESEQYF
J: TRBJ1-1; V: TRBV6-5; size: -; D: -; DNA: TGTGCCAGCACCACCCGGGGGGGCGATAACACTGAAGCTTTCTTT; CDR3: CASTTRGGDNTEAFF
J: TRBJ2-7; V: TRBV12-3/TRBV12-4; size: -; D: TRBD2; DNA: TGTGCCAGCAGTCGGACTAGCTCCTACGAGCAGTACTTC; CDR3: CASSRTSSYEQYF
J: TRBJ2-2; V: TRBV10-3; size: once; D: -; DNA: TGTGCCATCAGTGGGGGGACCGCCGCGAACACCGGGGAGCTGTTTTTT; CDR3: CAISGGTAANTGELFF
J: TRBJ1-5; V: TRBV9; size: -; D: -; DNA: TGTGCCAGCAGCCCCCGACCGAATCAGCCCCAGCATTTT; CDR3: CASSPRPNQPQHF
J: TRBJ1-3; V: TRBV9; size: -; D: -; DNA: TGTGCCAGCAGCGTAGTTTCCGGGGCTGGAAACACCATATATTTT; CDR3: CASSVVSGAGNTIYF
J: TRBJ1-1; V: TRBV6-5; size: once; D: -; DNA: TGTGCCAGCCGTAGTCAGGGGAACACTGAAGCTTTCTTT; CDR3: CASRSQGNTEAFF
J: TRBJ1-5; V: TRBV5-1; size: -; D: -; DNA: TGCGCCAGCAGCTTGGACGGAATGGGGGGCAATCAGCCCCAGCATTTT; CDR3: CASSLDGMGGNQPQHF
J: TRBJ1-5; V: TRBV19; size: -; D: -; DNA: TGTGCCAGTAAGGAGTGGGTTGGTGATCAGCCCCAGCATTTT; CDR3: CASKEWVGDQPQHF
J: TRBJ2-1; V: TRBV9; size: -; D: -; DNA: TGTGCCAGCAGCGTAGATAATGAGCAGTTCTTC; CDR3: CASSVDNEQFF
J: TRBJ1-2; V: TRBV7-9; size: -; D: -; DNA: TGTGCCAGCAGCCCGGTGGAGACTAACTATGGCTACACCTTC; CDR3: CASSPVETNYGYTF
J: TRBJ1-1; V: TRBV5-6; size: few; D: -; DNA: TGTGCCAGCAGCACCCTCCGGGACATCGAAGAAGCTTTCTTT; CDR3: CASSTLRDIEEAFF
J: TRBJ2-5; V: TRBV11-2; size: -; D: TRBD2; DNA: TGTGCCAGCAGTTTAGGAAGGGCTAGCGGGATCCAAGAGACCCAGTACTTC; CDR3: CASSLGRASGIQETQYF
J: TRBJ1-5; V: TRBV27; size: -; D: -; DNA: TGTGCCAGCATCCCCTTTGGGGGGAGCAATCAGCCCCAGCATTTT; CDR3: CASIPFGGSNQPQHF